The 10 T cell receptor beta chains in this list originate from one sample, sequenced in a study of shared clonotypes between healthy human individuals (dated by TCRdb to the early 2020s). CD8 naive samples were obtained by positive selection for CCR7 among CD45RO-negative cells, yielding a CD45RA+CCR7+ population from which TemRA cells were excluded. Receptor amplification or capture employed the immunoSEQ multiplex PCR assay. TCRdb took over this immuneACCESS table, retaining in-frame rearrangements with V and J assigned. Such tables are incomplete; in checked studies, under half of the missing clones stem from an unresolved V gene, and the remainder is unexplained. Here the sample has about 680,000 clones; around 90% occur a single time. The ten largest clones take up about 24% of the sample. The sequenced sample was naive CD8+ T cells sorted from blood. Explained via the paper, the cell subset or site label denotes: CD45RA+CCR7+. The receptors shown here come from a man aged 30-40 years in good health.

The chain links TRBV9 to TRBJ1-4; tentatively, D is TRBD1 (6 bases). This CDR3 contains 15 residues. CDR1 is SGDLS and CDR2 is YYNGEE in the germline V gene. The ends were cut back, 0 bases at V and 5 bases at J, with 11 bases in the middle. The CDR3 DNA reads TGTGCCAGCAGCGTAGCAACAGGGCTGAATGAAAAACTGTTTTTT. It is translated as CASSVATGLNEKLFF.

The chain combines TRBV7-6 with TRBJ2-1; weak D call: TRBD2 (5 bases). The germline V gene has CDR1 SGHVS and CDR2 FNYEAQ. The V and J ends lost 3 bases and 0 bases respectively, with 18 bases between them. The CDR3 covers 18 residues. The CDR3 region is CASSFSPLLGSSYNEQFF. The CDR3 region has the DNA TGTGCCAGCAGCTTTTCCCCTCTCTTGGGGAGCTCCTACAATGAGCAGTTCTTC.

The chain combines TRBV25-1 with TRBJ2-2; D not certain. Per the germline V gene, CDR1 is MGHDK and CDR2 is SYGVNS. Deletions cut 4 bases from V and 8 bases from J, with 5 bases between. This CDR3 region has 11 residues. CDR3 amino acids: CASSVGGELFF. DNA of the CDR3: TGTGCCAGCAGTGTGGGAGGGGAGCTGTTTTTT.

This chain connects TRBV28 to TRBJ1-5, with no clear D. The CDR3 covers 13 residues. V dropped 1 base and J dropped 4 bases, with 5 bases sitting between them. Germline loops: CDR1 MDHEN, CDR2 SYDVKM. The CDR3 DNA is TGTGCCAGCAGTTTATTCCGTAATCAGCCCCAGCATTTT. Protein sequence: CASSLFRNQPQHF.

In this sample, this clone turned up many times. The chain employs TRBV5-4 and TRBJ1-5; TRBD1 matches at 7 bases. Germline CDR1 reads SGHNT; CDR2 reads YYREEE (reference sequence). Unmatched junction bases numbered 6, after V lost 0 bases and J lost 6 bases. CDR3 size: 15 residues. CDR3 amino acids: CASSLASQGGQPQHF. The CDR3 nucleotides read TGTGCCAGCAGCTTGGCCTCCCAGGGGGGTCAGCCCCAGCATTTT.

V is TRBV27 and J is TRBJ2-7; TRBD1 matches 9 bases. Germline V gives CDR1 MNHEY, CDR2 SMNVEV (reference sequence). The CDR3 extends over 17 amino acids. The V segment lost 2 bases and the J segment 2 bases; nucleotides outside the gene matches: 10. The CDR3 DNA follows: TGTGCCAGCAGTTTAAAAGCTCCGGGACAGGGAACCTACGAGCAGTACTTC. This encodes CASSLKAPGQGTYEQYF.

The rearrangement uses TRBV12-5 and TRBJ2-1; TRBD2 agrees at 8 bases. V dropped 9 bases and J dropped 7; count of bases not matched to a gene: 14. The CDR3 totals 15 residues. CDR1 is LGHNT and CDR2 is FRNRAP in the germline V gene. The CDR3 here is CASLRSGGPSNEQFF. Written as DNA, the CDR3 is TGTGCTAGCCTTAGATCGGGAGGGCCCTCGAATGAGCAGTTCTTC.

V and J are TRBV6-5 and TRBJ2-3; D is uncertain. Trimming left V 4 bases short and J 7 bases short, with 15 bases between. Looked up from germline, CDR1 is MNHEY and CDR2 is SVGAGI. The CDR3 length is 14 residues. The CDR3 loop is CASSLTLDPYTQYF. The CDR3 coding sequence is TGTGCCAGCAGTTTGACCCTCGACCCCTATACGCAGTATTTT.

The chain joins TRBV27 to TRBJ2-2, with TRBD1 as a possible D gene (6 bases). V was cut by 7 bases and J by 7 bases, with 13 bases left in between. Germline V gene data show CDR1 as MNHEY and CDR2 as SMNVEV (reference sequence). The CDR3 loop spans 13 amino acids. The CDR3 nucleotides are TGTGCCAGCAATGCCAGGGGCGACGGGGAGCTGTTTTTT. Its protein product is CASNARGDGELFF.

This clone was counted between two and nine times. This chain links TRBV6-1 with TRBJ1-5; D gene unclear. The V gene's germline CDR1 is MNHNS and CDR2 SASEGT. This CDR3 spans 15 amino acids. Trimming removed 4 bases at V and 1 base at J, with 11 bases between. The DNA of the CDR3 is TGTGCCAGCAGTGCCCAGTTTAGGAGCAATCAGCCCCAGCATTTT. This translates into CASSAQFRSNQPQHF.